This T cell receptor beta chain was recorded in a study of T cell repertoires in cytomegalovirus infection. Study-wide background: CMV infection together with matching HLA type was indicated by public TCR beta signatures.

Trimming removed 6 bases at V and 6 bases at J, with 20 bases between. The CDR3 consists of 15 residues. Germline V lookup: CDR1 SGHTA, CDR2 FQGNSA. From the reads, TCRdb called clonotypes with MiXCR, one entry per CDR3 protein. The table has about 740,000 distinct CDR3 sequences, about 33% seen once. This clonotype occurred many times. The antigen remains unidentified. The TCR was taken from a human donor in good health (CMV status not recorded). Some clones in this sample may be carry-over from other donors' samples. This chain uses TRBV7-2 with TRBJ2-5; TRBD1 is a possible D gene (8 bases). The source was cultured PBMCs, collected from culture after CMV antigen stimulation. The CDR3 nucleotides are TGTGCCAGCAGTACCGCAGACAGGGGAGGGAAGACCCAGTACTTC. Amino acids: CASSTADRGGKTQYF.